This T cell receptor (beta chain) was recorded in a study of blood T cells in healthy people across ages. The CDR3 contains 17 residues. Germline CDR1 LGHDT, CDR2 YNNKEL (reference sequence). J gave up 3 bases and V 1 base, and 7 bases lay outside the gene matches. Alongside a J-beta primer mix, a sample-barcoded 5' primer served in a second PCR lasting roughly 7 to 11 cycles. Every single cDNA molecule received a tag from a template-switch adaptor with 12 random nucleotides. MiXCR, run by TCRdb on the 5' RACE reads, gives a single entry per CDR3 protein. In the table there are 920,000 or so distinct CDR3 sequences, 40% to 55% of which are singletons. Each donor was a healthy Caucasian individual from Russia, aged about 6 to 95. Ten milliliters of peripheral blood were drawn from each donor into EDTA-treated tubes. Isolation of PBMCs gave at least 6 million cells per sample.

This clonotype originated in a woman aged 55-69 years in good health. V and J are TRBV3-1 and TRBJ2-2; 8 nucleotides agree with TRBD1. Sample: blood. The CDR3 DNA reads as TGTGCCAGCAGCCAAGGGGGCAGGGGGCGCTACACCGGGGAGCTGTTTTTT. It translates to CASSQGGRGRYTGELFF.